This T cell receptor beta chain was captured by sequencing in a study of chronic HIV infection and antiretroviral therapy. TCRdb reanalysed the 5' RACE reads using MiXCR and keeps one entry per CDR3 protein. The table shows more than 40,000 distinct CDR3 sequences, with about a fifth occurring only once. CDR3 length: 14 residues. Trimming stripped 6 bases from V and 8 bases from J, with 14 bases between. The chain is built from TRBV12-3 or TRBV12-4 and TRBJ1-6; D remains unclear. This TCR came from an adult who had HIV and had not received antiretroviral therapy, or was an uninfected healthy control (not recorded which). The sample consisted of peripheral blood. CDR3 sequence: CASSFGDSHSPLHF. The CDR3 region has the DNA TGTGCCAGCAGCTTCGGGGATTCACATTCACCCCTCCACTTT.